This T cell receptor beta chain stems from a study of identical twins. With 2 bases removed from V and 5 bases from J, the gap between germline ends came to 9 bases. The germline V gene has CDR1 DFQATT and CDR2 SNEGSKA (reference sequence). The CDR3 contains 12 residues. In TCRdb, the 5' RACE reads were re-called with MiXCR into one record per CDR3 protein. This sample has about 720,000 distinct CDR3 sequences, with roughly 18% found just once. This same sample was also taken into another study, of T cells expressing NK-cell markers.

The chain links TRBV20-1 to TRBJ2-5; D unresolved. Sequenced material: PBMCs. The receptor's source is a woman between 18 and 29 years old in good health. CDR3 nucleotide sequence: TGCAGTGCTAGAAGGGCCTCCGAGACCCAGTACTTC. This encodes CSARRASETQYF.